Following are 30 T cell receptor beta chains from one sample sequenced in a study of cytomegalovirus exposure and HLA in healthy donors. Researchers ran the PCR with 60 Vbeta and 13 Jbeta primers. Clones were read by immunoSEQ multiplex PCR, and TCRdb kept only the in-frame ones, dropping some. The sample consists of some 140,000 clones, more than 75% of them appearing once. The specimen sequenced was PBMCs. These receptors were taken from a man aged 25-45 years in good health and CMV-seropositive.

The chain joins TRBV27 to TRBJ2-1; TRBD2 agrees at 8 bases. This CDR3 contains 16 residues. V dropped 5 bases and J dropped 0; count of bases not matched to a gene: 6. Germline lookup yields CDR1 MNHEY and CDR2 SMNVEV (reference sequence). The CDR3 DNA sequence: TGTGCCAGCAGTCCGGTAGCGGGGAGCTCCTACAATGAGCAGTTCTTC. Its translation: CASSPVAGSSYNEQFF.

The genes are TRBV7-9 and TRBJ2-3; D not certain. This CDR3 contains 13 residues. Germline V lookup: CDR1 SEHNR, CDR2 FQNEAQ (reference sequence). V was shortened by 8 bases and J by 3 bases, with 12 bases between the two germline ends. CDR3 sequence reads: CASRWQETDTQYF. The CDR3 DNA sequence: TGTGCCAGCCGGTGGCAGGAAACAGATACGCAGTATTTT. Drawing the rest from reference TRBV7-9 and TRBJ2-3, the complete variable domain is DTGVSQNPRHKITKRGQNVTFRCDPISEHNRLYWYRQTLGQGPEFLTYFQNEAQLEKSRLLSDRFSAERPKGSFSTLEIQRTEQGDSAMYLCASRWQETDTQYFGPGTRLTVL.

This sequence joins TRBV7-2 and TRBJ2-7; the D gene is possibly TRBD2 (5 bases). CDR1 and CDR2 (germline): SGHTA, FQGNSA. The length of the CDR3 is 16 residues. The V end lost 0 bases, the J end lost 4 bases, and 16 bases lay between the germline ends. The DNA for the CDR3 is TGTGCCAGCAGCTTAGCGTATTTATGGGGAGAATACGAGCAGTACTTC. Translated: CASSLAYLWGEYEQYF.

The J gene is TRBJ2-7, the V gene TRBV7-9; the D gene is possibly TRBD1 (6 bases). The CDR3 length is 14 residues. Trimming removed 5 bases at V and 2 bases at J, with 13 bases between. Germline V gives CDR1 SEHNR, CDR2 FQNEAQ (reference sequence). The CDR3 protein is CASSPGAIPYEQYF. Here the CDR3 DNA reads TGTGCCAGCAGCCCAGGGGCCATACCCTACGAGCAGTACTTC.

This clone appeared a single time. The chain uses TRBV5-1 and TRBJ2-2; 12 positions match TRBD1. Germline loops: CDR1 SGHRS, CDR2 YFSETQ. V trimming: 4 bases; J trimming: 13 bases; junction bases outside the gene matches: 11. This CDR3 contains 15 residues. The CDR3 region is CASSPEGTGGYALFF. The CDR3 nucleotides are TGCGCCAGCAGCCCCGAGGGGACAGGGGGCTACGCGCTGTTTTTT.

The J gene is TRBJ2-5, the V gene TRBV11-3; the D gene is possibly TRBD1 (6 bases). There are 14 residues in the CDR3. CDR1 is SGHNT and CDR2 is YENEEA in the germline V gene. Trimming left V 3 bases short and J 3 bases short, with 11 bases between. CDR3 bases: TGTGCCAGCAGCTTGGGCAGGGGAAAAGAGACCCAGTACTTC. It translates to CASSLGRGKETQYF.

The V and J genes are TRBV6-5 and TRBJ1-2; 7 bases align to TRBD1. The germline gives CDR1 MNHEY, CDR2 SVGAGI. The CDR3 totals 14 residues. V was pared by 5 bases and J by 4 bases, with 7 bases of the junction left unmatched. The CDR3 sequence is CASSRRGTSYGYTF. The CDR3 DNA reads TGTGCCAGCAGTCGCAGGGGGACGAGCTATGGCTACACCTTC.

The J gene is TRBJ1-1, the V gene TRBV5-1, with D possibly being TRBD1 (5 bases). The V end lost 5 bases, the J end lost 2 bases, and 13 bases lay between the germline ends. Germline V CDR1 and CDR2: SGHRS, YFSETQ. The CDR3 is made up of 14 amino acids. The CDR3 here is CASSLRGDNTEAFF. The CDR3 region has the DNA TGCGCCAGCAGTCTCCGGGGGGACAACACTGAAGCTTTCTTT.

This sequence joins TRBV19 and TRBJ2-3, with a weak D call TRBD1 (6 bases). V shed 3 bases and J shed 1 base, with 17 bases lying between them. The CDR3 spans 17 residues. The V gene's germline CDR1 is LNHDA and CDR2 SQIVND (reference sequence). CDR3 sequence: CASSILKGVGGTDTQYF. CDR3 DNA sequence: TGTGCCAGTAGTATCCTCAAGGGGGTAGGGGGCACAGATACGCAGTATTTT.

The V gene is TRBV2, the J gene TRBJ2-2; weak D call: TRBD1 (5 bases). The CDR3 runs 16 residues. V dropped 6 bases and J dropped 4 bases, with 18 bases sitting between them. CDR1 and CDR2 from the germline V gene are SNHLY and FYNNEI. The CDR3 region is CASSPSRQSGTGELFF. The CDR3 coding sequence is TGTGCCAGCAGCCCCAGCCGACAGAGTGGCACCGGGGAGCTGTTTTTT. Full variable domain (outside the CDR3, taken from reference TRBV2 and TRBJ2-2): EPEVTQTPSHQVTQMGQEVILRCVPISNHLYFYWYRQILGQKVEFLVSFYNNEISEKSEIFDDQFSVERPDGSNFTLKIRSTKLEDSAMYFCASSPSRQSGTGELFFGEGSRLTVL.

This clone has just a few counts. The V call is TRBV30, the J call TRBJ1-1; D might be TRBD1 (5 bases). Germline V gene data show CDR1 as GTSNPN and CDR2 as SVGIG (reference sequence). This CDR3 has 13 amino acids. V was cut by 0 bases and J by 1 base, with 6 bases left in between. The CDR3 is CAWSVDRNTEAFF. The CDR3 DNA reads TGTGCCTGGAGTGTAGACAGGAACACTGAAGCTTTCTTT.

Concerning this clone itself: Other DNA sequences in this sample translate to the same CDR3. This chain links TRBV6-1 with TRBJ2-5; TRBD1 matches at 7 bases. Germline CDR1 and CDR2: MNHNS and SASEGT. Trimming removed 1 base from V and 5 bases from J; junction bases left unmatched: 10. The CDR3 consists of 16 residues. Here the CDR3 reads CASSEVLSGGRETQYF. The CDR3, as DNA: TGTGCCAGCAGTGAAGTTCTCTCAGGGGGTAGGGAGACCCAGTACTTC.

This clone was seen only once. This sequence joins TRBV7-6 and TRBJ1-4; D perhaps matches TRBD1 (5 bases). CDR3 length: 15 residues. Trimming pared 4 bases from V and 7 bases from J, leaving 16 bases between. The germline V gene has CDR1 SGHVS and CDR2 FNYEAQ. Here the CDR3 DNA reads TGTGCCAGCAGCTCCCTGGGGGGAGGAGGTGAAAAACTGTTTTTT. Residues: CASSSLGGGGEKLFF.

The CDR3 loop is CASSLAVTGSYNEQFF. The DNA of the CDR3 is TGTGCCAGCAGCTTAGCGGTGACAGGGTCCTACAATGAGCAGTTCTTC. The V call is TRBV7-2, the J call TRBJ2-1, with TRBD1 matching over 7 bases. CDR3 length: 16 amino acids. V was clipped by 0 bases and J by 1 base; unmatched bases: 3. Germline values: CDR1 SGHTA, CDR2 FQGNSA.

The V and J genes are TRBV4-1 and TRBJ1-5; the D gene is possibly TRBD1 (6 bases). Germline loops: CDR1 MGHRA, CDR2 YSYEKL. Trimming took 0 bases from V and 0 from J, leaving 12 bases between them. This CDR3 has 17 residues. The CDR3 is CASSQEGGANSNQPQHF. CDR3 coding DNA: TGCGCCAGCAGCCAAGAGGGGGGGGCCAATAGCAATCAGCCCCAGCATTTT.

The chain links TRBV9 to TRBJ1-1, with a weak D call TRBD1 (6 bases). The CDR3 runs 17 residues. Germline V gene sequence: CDR1 SGDLS, CDR2 YYNGEE. The V end was cut by 0 bases, the J end by 0 bases, with 15 bases between. CDR3 sequence: CASSVAGDPFMNTEAFF. The DNA for the CDR3 is TGTGCCAGCAGCGTAGCAGGGGACCCTTTTATGAACACTGAAGCTTTCTTT.

Of note for this clone: A read error may produce the germline difference seen at one junction end. The gene calls are TRBV6-6 and TRBJ1-2; 10 nucleotides match TRBD1. This CDR3 is built from 12 residues. Germline assignment: CDR1 MNHNY and CDR2 SVGAGI (reference sequence). This chain's CDR3 is CASSPQGGQGVF. For the CDR3, the DNA is TGTGCCAGCAGTCCCCAGGGCGGACAGGGGGTATTC.

Only a few counts were recorded for this clone. The J gene is TRBJ1-6, the V gene TRBV4-1; D gene uncertain. The CDR3 consists of 17 residues. The V gene lost 1 base and the J gene lost 6 bases, with 16 bases spanning the gap. CDR1 is MGHRA and CDR2 is YSYEKL in the germline V gene. The CDR3 sequence is CASSQGSVYSLNSPLHF. CDR3 nucleotides: TGCGCCAGCAGCCAAGGCAGCGTCTATTCCCTTAATTCACCCCTCCACTTT.

The chain couples TRBV4-2 to TRBJ2-7; no definite D call. CDR1 is LGHNA, CDR2 YNFKEQ, per germline. The CDR3 is 16 residues long. Trimming shortened V by 1 base and J by 0 bases, and 13 bases separated the two germline ends. CDR3 sequence: CASSQGGPVSSYEQYF. The CDR3 region has the DNA TGTGCCAGCAGCCAAGGTGGCCCCGTCAGCTCCTACGAGCAGTACTTC.

The gene calls are TRBV6-5 and TRBJ2-5, with D maybe TRBD2 (5 bases). CDR3 length equals 14 residues. Germline V CDR1 and CDR2: MNHEY, SVGAGI. V was cut by 0 bases and J by 5 bases, with 10 bases left in between. The CDR3 protein is CASSYSLAQETQYF. CDR3 DNA: TGTGCCAGCAGTTACTCTCTAGCTCAGGAGACCCAGTACTTC.

There are a few counts of this clone. The rearrangement links TRBV19 to TRBJ1-2, with 7 bases matching TRBD1. V was pared by 5 bases and J by 3 bases, with 3 bases of the junction left unmatched. Per the germline V gene, CDR1 is LNHDA and CDR2 is SQIVND (reference sequence). This CDR3 comprises 13 residues. The CDR3 spells CASSFDRDYGYTF. The DNA for the CDR3 is TGTGCCAGTAGTTTCGACAGGGACTATGGCTACACCTTC. Complete variable domain (other parts from reference TRBV19 and TRBJ1-2): DGGITQSPKYLFRKEGQNVTLSCEQNLNHDAMYWYRQDPGQGLRLIYYSQIVNDFQKGDIAEGYSVSREKKESFPLTVTSAQKNPTAFYLCASSFDRDYGYTFGSGTRLTVV.

The gene calls are TRBV15 and TRBJ2-7; the match to TRBD2 covers 7 bases. Germline V gene sequence: CDR1 LNHNV, CDR2 YYDKDF (reference sequence). Trimming took 0 bases from V and 2 from J; bases not matched to a gene: 7. This CDR3 is 16 amino acids long. The CDR3 DNA reads TGTGCCACCAGCAGAGATCGGTGGGAGGGAACCTACGAGCAGTACTTC. Encoded protein: CATSRDRWEGTYEQYF.

V gene TRBV5-8 combines with J gene TRBJ1-3; no reliable D call. The germline CDR1 and CDR2 sequences are SGHTS and YDEGEE. Between the trimmed V and J ends, which lost 2 bases and 3 bases, there was a span of 9 bases. This CDR3 comprises 14 residues. Written as DNA, the CDR3 is TGTGCCAGCAGCTTCAGCACAGTTGGAAACACCATATATTTT. Translating gives CASSFSTVGNTIYF.

CDR3 nucleotide sequence: TGTGCCACCGGGGTTGGGGCTTTTAATTCACCCCTCCACTTT. Residues: CATGVGAFNSPLHF. The chain links TRBV15 to TRBJ1-6; the D gene is possibly TRBD1 (5 bases). The CDR3 runs 14 residues. Germline V gene lookup returns CDR1 LNHNV and CDR2 YYDKDF (reference sequence). V lost 8 bases and J 6 bases, leaving 14 bases between the germline ends. Filled out from reference TRBV15 and TRBJ1-6, the complete variable domain reads DAMVIQNPRYQVTQFGKPVTLSCSQTLNHNVMYWYQQKSSQAPKLLFHYYDKDFNNEADTPDNFQSRRPNTSFCFLDIRSPGLGDTAMYLCATGVGAFNSPLHFGNGTRLTVT.

The rearrangement links TRBV27 to TRBJ1-1; possibly TRBD1 for D (5 bases). Germline CDR1 is MNHEY and CDR2 is SMNVEV (reference sequence). The CDR3 has 15 amino acids. The ends were cut back, 4 bases at V and 0 bases at J, with 12 bases in the middle. CDR3 in DNA: TGTGCCAGCAGTTCCGCGGGACGGATGAACACTGAAGCTTTCTTT. Protein sequence: CASSSAGRMNTEAFF.

The chain employs TRBV5-4 and TRBJ1-1; TRBD1 aligns across 8 bases. The CDR3 loop spans 13 amino acids. V shed 5 bases, J shed 5 bases, and the junction held 5 bases outside the gene matches. The germline CDR1 and CDR2 sequences are SGHNT and YYREEE (reference sequence). The CDR3 sequence: CASSLTGETEAFF. Written as DNA, the CDR3 is TGTGCCAGCAGTCTGACAGGGGAAACTGAAGCTTTCTTT.

Regarding this clone: Other DNA sequences in the sample encode the same CDR3. This sequence joins TRBV2 and TRBJ1-4; TRBD1 aligns across 8 bases. In germline, CDR1 is SNHLY, CDR2 FYNNEI. The CDR3 runs 16 residues. Trimming took 5 bases from V and 7 from J; bases not matched to a gene: 12. In nucleotides, the CDR3 is TGTGCCAGCAGTAGAGGACAGGGAGGCGGTGGTGAAAAACTGTTTTTT. It codes for CASSRGQGGGGEKLFF.

This sequence joins TRBV6-4 and TRBJ2-3; D gene ambiguous. Germline assignment: CDR1 MRHNA and CDR2 SNTAGT. The CDR3 spans 16 residues. Trimming shortened V by 3 bases and J by 4 bases, and 17 bases separated the two germline ends. The CDR3 DNA sequence: TGTGCCAGCAGTGAGGGTTATGCAGGAACGGCAGATACGCAGTATTTT. Translating it yields CASSEGYAGTADTQYF.

The chain uses TRBV4-1 and TRBJ1-1; possibly TRBD1 for D (5 bases). V was cut by 5 bases and J by 9 bases, with 13 bases left in between. The CDR3 loop spans 12 amino acids. Per the germline V gene, CDR1 is MGHRA and CDR2 is YSYEKL. This chain's CDR3 is CASSSWAGKAFF. The CDR3 coding sequence is TGCGCCAGCAGCTCCTGGGCAGGGAAAGCTTTCTTT.

The chain links TRBV7-8 to TRBJ1-2; 8 nucleotides agree with TRBD1. The germline CDR1 and CDR2 sequences are SGHVS and FQNEAQ. V dropped 2 bases and J dropped 5; count of bases not matched to a gene: 19. This CDR3 comprises 19 residues. CDR3: CASSLSPTRNGQGGYGYTF. As DNA, the CDR3 is TGTGCCAGCAGCTTATCCCCCACAAGGAATGGACAGGGAGGTTATGGCTACACCTTC.